This T cell receptor beta chain emerged from a study of response to subunit inactivated influenza vaccine. Study-level findings and limits: The authors suggested that every seasonal influenza vaccination recruits few new T cells.

This clonotype occurred a few times. The antigen is undetermined. TCRdb fed the RT-PCR reads into MiXCR, producing one record per CDR3 protein. The repertoire holds around 520,000 distinct CDR3 sequences, with 12% as singletons. The V gene end was trimmed by 3 bases and the J gene end by 0 bases; junction bases not matched to a gene: 7. This CDR3 is built from 17 residues. Germline loops: CDR1 SGHRS, CDR2 YFSETQ. The genes are TRBV5-1 and TRBJ2-3; 10 bases line up with TRBD1. Sequences were derived from PBMCs from blood, sampled on the day of vaccination. The clonotype originates from a man aged 50 or older who received an inactivated influenza vaccine. CDR3: CASSYGQGVSSTDTQYF. The CDR3 nucleotides are TGCGCCAGCAGCTACGGACAGGGGGTCTCTAGCACAGATACGCAGTATTTT. The full variable domain, in which reference TRBV5-1 and TRBJ2-3 provide the parts outside the CDR3, is KAGVTQTPRYLIKTRGQQVTLSCSPISGHRSVSWYQQTPGQGLQFLFEYFSETQRNKGNFPGRFSGRQFSNSRSEMNVSTLELGDSALYLCASSYGQGVSSTDTQYFGPGTRLTVL.